One and the same sample provided the 27 T cell receptor beta chains below, sequenced in a study of cytomegalovirus exposure and HLA in healthy donors. Method: immunoSEQ multiplex PCR; TCRdb's copy keeps in-frame clones and lacks some. The repertoire holds around 190,000 clones, roughly 85% seen once, with about a sixth in the top ten. Sequencing used PBMCs. The receptors were gathered from a man younger than 30 in good health and CMV-seropositive.

This sequence joins TRBV10-2 and TRBJ2-1; 10 bases match TRBD1. V trimming: 7 bases; J trimming: 3 bases; junction bases outside the gene matches: 12. The germline V gene encodes CDR1 WSHSY and CDR2 SAAADI. This CDR3 contains 17 residues. CDR3 region: CASISNSDRGLYNEQFF. CDR3 bases: TGCGCCAGCATTTCGAACTCTGACAGGGGGCTCTACAATGAGCAGTTCTTC.

CDR3 DNA: TGTGCCAGCAGCTTAACTAGTGCAGATACGCAGTATTTT. Translation gives CASSLTSADTQYF. The chain carries TRBV7-6 and TRBJ2-3; D perhaps matches TRBD2 (5 bases). The germline V and J ends were trimmed by 2 bases and 4 bases, with 7 bases remaining between them. The CDR3 contains 13 residues. Germline V lookup: CDR1 SGHVS, CDR2 FNYEAQ.

V is TRBV13 and J is TRBJ2-6, with D maybe TRBD1 (5 bases). CDR1 PRHDT and CDR2 FYEKMQ come from the germline V gene (reference sequence). V dropped 5 bases and J dropped 4 bases, with 15 bases sitting between them. The CDR3 is 16 residues long. The CDR3 DNA sequence: TGTGCCAGCAGCCTGGGAAGGGGAACCGGGGCCAACGTCCTGACTTTC. This translates into CASSLGRGTGANVLTF.

This clone was counted only a few times. V is TRBV4-1 and J is TRBJ2-7; 7 bases agree with TRBD2. The CDR3 extends over 15 amino acids. V lost 3 bases to trimming and J lost 0 bases; unmatched junction nucleotides: 5. Germline CDR1 MGHRA, CDR2 YSYEKL. CDR3 protein: CASSHTLAASYEQYF. The CDR3 bases are TGCGCCAGCAGCCACACCCTAGCGGCCTCCTACGAGCAGTACTTC.

The genes are TRBV10-2 and TRBJ2-7, with TRBD1 matching 7 bases. The CDR3 is made up of 13 amino acids. V trimming: 0 bases; J trimming: 6 bases; junction bases outside the gene matches: 2. In germline, CDR1 is WSHSY, CDR2 SAAADI. Written as DNA, the CDR3 is TGCGCCAGCAGTGAGTCTAGGGGGCTCGAGCAGTACTTC. Its protein product is CASSESRGLEQYF.

The V gene is TRBV6-5, the J gene TRBJ2-7; perhaps TRBD2 as D (6 bases). The CDR3 is made up of 16 amino acids. CDR1 MNHEY and CDR2 SVGAGI come from the germline V gene. V was cut by 0 bases and J by 3 bases, with 15 bases left in between. Written as DNA, the CDR3 is TGTGCCAGCAGTTACTCGGGGTGGGAGGTAGGCTACGAGCAGTACTTC. Protein: CASSYSGWEVGYEQYF.

The rearrangement uses TRBV30 and TRBJ1-5, with 9 positions matching TRBD1. Germline loops: CDR1 GTSNPN, CDR2 SVGIG (reference sequence). This CDR3 region has 15 residues. V gave up 1 base and J gave up 8 bases; unmatched junction bases: 9. The CDR3 region has the DNA TGTGCCTGGAGTGCGGGACAGGGTGGGGGAGAGCCCCAGCATTTT. It specifies CAWSAGQGGGEPQHF. The full variable domain, rest sourced from reference TRBV30 and TRBJ1-5, is SQTIHQWPATLVQPVGSPLSLECTVEGTSNPNLYWYRQAAGRGLQLLFYSVGIGQISSEVPQNLSASRPQDRQFILSSKKLLLSDSGFYLCAWSAGQGGGEPQHFGDGTRLSIL.

This rearrangement joins TRBV28 to TRBJ2-2, with 8 bases matching TRBD1. Germline assignment: CDR1 MDHEN and CDR2 SYDVKM. V lost 5 bases to trimming and J lost 4 bases; unmatched junction nucleotides: 9. The CDR3 is 16 amino acids. This chain's CDR3 is CASSNPGTGITGELFF. CDR3 DNA: TGTGCCAGCAGTAACCCCGGGACAGGTATCACCGGGGAGCTGTTTTTT.

The chain couples TRBV30 to TRBJ2-3; D may be TRBD1 (6 bases). The CDR3 is 12 residues long. Per the germline V gene, CDR1 is GTSNPN and CDR2 is SVGIG (reference sequence). The CDR3 DNA follows: TGTGCTACAGGGTTGGTCGGAGATACGCAGTATTTT. It translates to CATGLVGDTQYF.

The rearrangement links TRBV6-6 to TRBJ2-1, with no clear D. Germline V CDR1 and CDR2: MNHNY, SVGAGI (reference sequence). V lost 5 bases, J lost 5 bases, and 10 bases lay in between. The CDR3 loop spans 13 amino acids. CDR3 region: CASSDDLNNEQFF. As DNA, the CDR3 is TGTGCCAGCAGTGACGACTTAAACAATGAGCAGTTCTTC.

The chain links TRBV7-2 to TRBJ2-5; weak D call: TRBD1 (6 bases). The CDR3 runs to 12 residues. V dropped 7 bases and J dropped 5 bases, with 11 bases sitting between them. Looked up from germline, CDR1 is SGHTA and CDR2 is FQGNSA. CDR3 residues: CASTGQTETQYF. The DNA of the CDR3 is TGTGCCAGCACTGGACAGACGGAGACCCAGTACTTC.

The chain uses TRBV9 and TRBJ2-5, with D maybe TRBD2 (5 bases). The germline V gene has CDR1 SGDLS and CDR2 YYNGEE. This CDR3 contains 15 residues. V was clipped by 1 base and J by 5 bases, with 15 bases between them. The CDR3 DNA reads TGTGCCAGCAGCGTAAGTAGCGCCCGAGGGGAGACCCAGTACTTC. Protein sequence: CASSVSSARGETQYF.

This chain links TRBV5-1 with TRBJ1-4, with 9 positions matching TRBD1. Germline CDR1 and CDR2: SGHRS and YFSETQ. The ends lost 4 bases at V and 5 bases at J; junction bases unmatched: 3. CDR3 length: 14 residues. The CDR3 spells CASSEGQGNEKLFF. CDR3 bases: TGCGCCAGCAGCGAGGGACAGGGAAATGAAAAACTGTTTTTT.

V usage is TRBV28 and J usage is TRBJ1-3; maybe TRBD1 (5 bases). CDR1 is MDHEN, CDR2 SYDVKM, per germline. The CDR3 totals 14 residues. With 10 bases removed from V and 0 bases from J, the gap between germline ends came to 13 bases. The CDR3 sequence is CATEGDSSGNTIYF. DNA of the CDR3: TGTGCCACTGAAGGGGATTCCTCTGGAAACACCATATATTTT.

V is TRBV7-2 and J is TRBJ2-7, with TRBD1 matching 10 bases. Germline CDR1 is SGHTA and CDR2 is FQGNSA. The CDR3 length is 15 residues. The ends lost 7 bases at V and 3 bases at J; junction bases unmatched: 9. For the CDR3, the DNA is TGTGCCAGCACCACTGGGACAGGGGCCATCTACGAGCAGTACTTC. Its translation: CASTTGTGAIYEQYF.

The rearrangement joins TRBV5-5 to TRBJ1-1; 7 nucleotides agree with TRBD1. V trimming: 2 bases; J trimming: 11 bases; junction bases outside the gene matches: 6. The CDR3 runs to 12 residues. Germline CDR1 SGHKS, CDR2 YYEKEE (reference sequence). This chain's CDR3 is CASSFIGRGAFF. The CDR3 region has the DNA TGTGCCAGCAGCTTCATTGGCAGGGGGGCTTTCTTT.

The chain links TRBV7-2 to TRBJ2-5; D unresolved. V dropped 3 bases and J dropped 4 bases, with 6 bases sitting between them. The CDR3 is 12 residues long. Germline V lookup: CDR1 SGHTA, CDR2 FQGNSA. Here the CDR3 DNA reads TGTGCCAGCAGCTTCAGAGGAGAGACCCAGTACTTC. Protein: CASSFRGETQYF.

In DNA form, the CDR3 reads TGTGCCTGGAGCCCTCAGGGCGGCACTGAAGCTTTCTTT. This encodes CAWSPQGGTEAFF. The chain couples TRBV30 to TRBJ1-1; D is possibly TRBD1 (5 bases). The CDR3 runs to 13 residues. Between the trimmed V and J ends, which lost 3 bases and 4 bases, there was a span of 12 bases. Germline CDR1 is GTSNPN and CDR2 is SVGIG (reference sequence).

This rearrangement joins TRBV28 to TRBJ1-1; D is possibly TRBD1 (5 bases). The CDR3 is 11 amino acids. Germline V lookup: CDR1 MDHEN, CDR2 SYDVKM. The V end was cut by 6 bases, the J end by 7 bases, with 9 bases between. CDR3 loop: CASRGGVEAFF. In nucleotides, the CDR3 is TGTGCCAGCAGGGGGGGGGTTGAAGCTTTCTTT.

The chain links TRBV25-1 to TRBJ1-2; D possibly corresponds to TRBD1 (6 bases). The V end was cut by 8 bases, the J end by 8 bases, with 24 bases between. Germline CDR1 reads MGHDK; CDR2 reads SYGVNS. The CDR3 sequence is 15 residues long. The CDR3 sequence: CASGEGYGRGEGYTF. CDR3 bases: TGTGCCAGCGGCGAAGGGTACGGGAGGGGGGAGGGCTACACCTTC.

The chain carries TRBV2 and TRBJ1-2; weak D call: TRBD1 (5 bases). Germline CDR1 SNHLY, CDR2 FYNNEI. Trimming shortened V by 4 bases and J by 1 base, and 10 bases separated the two germline ends. The CDR3 contains 14 residues. CDR3: CASSGSRVNYGYTF. The DNA of the CDR3 is TGTGCCAGCAGTGGATCCAGGGTTAACTATGGCTACACCTTC.

The chain joins TRBV27 to TRBJ1-1; 10 bases match TRBD1. The CDR3 length is 15 residues. In germline, CDR1 is MNHEY, CDR2 SMNVEV (reference sequence). V shed 5 bases, J shed 4 bases, and the junction held 7 bases outside the gene matches. CDR3 protein: CASSQGQGEGTEAFF. CDR3 bases: TGTGCCAGCAGTCAAGGACAGGGGGAAGGCACTGAAGCTTTCTTT.

The chain carries TRBV5-1 and TRBJ2-3; 11 bases line up with TRBD2. Germline CDR1 and CDR2: SGHRS and YFSETQ. This CDR3 is 15 amino acids long. Losses at the gene ends were 1 base for V and 4 bases for J; bases not matched to a gene: 2. CDR3 in amino acids: CASSLPSGGPDTQYF. CDR3 DNA sequence: TGCGCCAGCAGCTTGCCTAGCGGGGGGCCAGATACGCAGTATTTT.

The chain carries TRBV6-1 and TRBJ1-4; 7 positions agree with TRBD1. Per the germline V gene, CDR1 is MNHNS and CDR2 is SASEGT. The CDR3 runs 15 residues. Trimming took 5 bases from V and 6 from J; bases not matched to a gene: 9. The CDR3 nucleotides are TGTGCCAGCAGTATCCTCGACAGGGCATATGAAAAACTGTTTTTT. This encodes CASSILDRAYEKLFF.

V and J are TRBV7-9 and TRBJ2-7; D gene ambiguous. Germline V lookup: CDR1 SEHNR, CDR2 FQNEAQ (reference sequence). The V gene lost 4 bases and the J gene lost 2 bases, with 3 bases spanning the gap. CDR3 size: 11 residues. DNA for the CDR3: TGTGCCAGCAGCTCTCCCTACGAGCAGTACTTC. It specifies CASSSPYEQYF.

The table lists this clone with a count of one. The chain couples TRBV5-4 to TRBJ1-2; perhaps TRBD1 as D (5 bases). Trimming took off 4 bases at V and 2 bases at J, with 12 bases between the two ends. This CDR3 has 14 amino acids. Per germline, CDR1 SGHNT and CDR2 YYREEE (reference sequence). CDR3 amino acids: CASSPRDTNYGYTF. In DNA form, the CDR3 reads TGTGCCAGCAGCCCCAGGGATACCAACTATGGCTACACCTTC. Full variable domain (remainder filled in from reference TRBV5-4 and TRBJ1-2): ETGVTQSPTHLIKTRGQQVTLRCSSQSGHNTVSWYQQALGQGPQFIFQYYREEENGRGNFPPRFSGLQFPNYSSELNVNALELDDSALYLCASSPRDTNYGYTFGSGTRLTVV.

The genes are TRBV5-1 and TRBJ2-5; a weak D match, TRBD1 (6 bases). Germline values: CDR1 SGHRS, CDR2 YFSETQ. V lost 2 bases and J lost 6, with 11 bases in between. The CDR3 is made up of 13 amino acids. CDR3: CASSFGQGKTQYF. The CDR3 region has the DNA TGCGCCAGCAGCTTTGGGCAGGGGAAGACCCAGTACTTC.